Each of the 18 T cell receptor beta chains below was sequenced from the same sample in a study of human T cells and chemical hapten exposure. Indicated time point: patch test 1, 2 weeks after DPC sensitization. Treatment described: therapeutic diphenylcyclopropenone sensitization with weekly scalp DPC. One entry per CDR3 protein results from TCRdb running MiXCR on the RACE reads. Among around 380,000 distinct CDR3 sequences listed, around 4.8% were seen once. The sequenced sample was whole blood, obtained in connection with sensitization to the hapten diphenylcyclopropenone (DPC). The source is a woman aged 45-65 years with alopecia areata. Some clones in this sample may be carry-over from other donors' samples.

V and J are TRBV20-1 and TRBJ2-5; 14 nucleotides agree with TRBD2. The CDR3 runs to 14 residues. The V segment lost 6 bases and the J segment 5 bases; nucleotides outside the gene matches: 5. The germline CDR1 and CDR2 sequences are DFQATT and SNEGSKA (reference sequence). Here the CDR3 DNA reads TGCAGTGCGGAGGGACTAGCGGGAGATGAGACCCAGTACTTC. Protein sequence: CSAEGLAGDETQYF.

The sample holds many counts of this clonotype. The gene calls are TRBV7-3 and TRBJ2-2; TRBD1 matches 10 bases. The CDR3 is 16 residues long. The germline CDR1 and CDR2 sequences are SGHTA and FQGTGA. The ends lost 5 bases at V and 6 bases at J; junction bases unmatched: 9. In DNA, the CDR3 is TGTGCCAGCAGCAATCCGGGACAGGGGAAGGCCGGGGAGCTGTTTTTT. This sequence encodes CASSNPGQGKAGELFF.

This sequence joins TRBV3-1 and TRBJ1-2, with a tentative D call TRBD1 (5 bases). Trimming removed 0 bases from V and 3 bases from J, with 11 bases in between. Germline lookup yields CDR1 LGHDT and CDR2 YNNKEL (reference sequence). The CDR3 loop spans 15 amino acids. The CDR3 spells CASSQDGSRDYGYTF. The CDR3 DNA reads TGTGCCAGCAGCCAAGATGGTTCCAGGGACTATGGCTACACCTTC.

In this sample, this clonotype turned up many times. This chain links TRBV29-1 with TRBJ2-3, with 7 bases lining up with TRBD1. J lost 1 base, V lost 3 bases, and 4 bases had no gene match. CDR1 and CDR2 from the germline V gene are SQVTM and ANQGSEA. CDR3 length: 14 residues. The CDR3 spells CSVEERGRTDTQYF. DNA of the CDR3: TGCAGCGTTGAGGAAAGGGGGCGCACAGATACGCAGTATTTT.

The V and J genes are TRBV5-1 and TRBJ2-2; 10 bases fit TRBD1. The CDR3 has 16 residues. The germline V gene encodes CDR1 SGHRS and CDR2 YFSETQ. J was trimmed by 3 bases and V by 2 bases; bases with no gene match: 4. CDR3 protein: CASSFRQGADTGELFF. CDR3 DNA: TGCGCCAGCAGCTTCCGACAGGGGGCTGACACCGGGGAGCTGTTTTTT.

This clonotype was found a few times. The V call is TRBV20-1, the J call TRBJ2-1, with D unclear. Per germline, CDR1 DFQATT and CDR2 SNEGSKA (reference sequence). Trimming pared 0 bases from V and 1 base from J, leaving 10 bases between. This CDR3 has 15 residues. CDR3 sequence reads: CSARDSLSSYNEQFF. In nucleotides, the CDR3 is TGCAGTGCTAGAGATTCCCTTTCATCCTACAATGAGCAGTTCTTC.

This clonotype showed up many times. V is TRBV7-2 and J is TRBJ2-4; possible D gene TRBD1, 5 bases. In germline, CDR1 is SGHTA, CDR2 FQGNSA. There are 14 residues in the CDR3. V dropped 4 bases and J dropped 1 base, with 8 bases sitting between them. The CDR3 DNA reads TGTGCCAGCAGCTCCAGGGTTGCCAAAAACATTCAGTACTTC. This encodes CASSSRVAKNIQYF.

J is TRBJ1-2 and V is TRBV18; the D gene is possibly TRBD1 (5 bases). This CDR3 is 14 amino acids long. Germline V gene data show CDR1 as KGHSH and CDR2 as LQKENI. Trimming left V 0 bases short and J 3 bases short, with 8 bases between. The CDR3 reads CASSPPGVDYGYTF. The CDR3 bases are TGTGCCAGCTCACCACCAGGGGTTGACTATGGCTACACCTTC.

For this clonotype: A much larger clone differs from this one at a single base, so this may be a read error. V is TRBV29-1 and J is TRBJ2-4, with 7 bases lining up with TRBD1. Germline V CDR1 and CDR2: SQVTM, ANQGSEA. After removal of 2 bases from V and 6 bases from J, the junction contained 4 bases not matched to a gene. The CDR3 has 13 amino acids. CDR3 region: CSVETGDRNIQYF. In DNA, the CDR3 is TGCAGCGTTGAAACAGGGGACAGAAACATTCAGTACTTC.

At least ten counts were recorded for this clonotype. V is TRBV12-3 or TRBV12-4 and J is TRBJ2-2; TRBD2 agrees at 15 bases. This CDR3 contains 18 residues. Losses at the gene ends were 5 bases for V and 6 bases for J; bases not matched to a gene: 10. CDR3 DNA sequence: TGTGCCAGCAGTCCAGGGACTAGCGGGGGGCTGGGGGCCGGGGAGCTGTTTTTT. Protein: CASSPGTSGGLGAGELFF.

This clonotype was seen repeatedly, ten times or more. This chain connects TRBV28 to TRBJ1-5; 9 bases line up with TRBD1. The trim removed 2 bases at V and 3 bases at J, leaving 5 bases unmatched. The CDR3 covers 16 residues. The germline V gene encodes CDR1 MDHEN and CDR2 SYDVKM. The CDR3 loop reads CASSLGTGGSNQPQHF. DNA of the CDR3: TGTGCCAGCAGTTTAGGAACAGGGGGCTCCAATCAGCCCCAGCATTTT. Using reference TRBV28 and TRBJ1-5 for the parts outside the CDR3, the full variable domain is DVKVTQSSRYLVKRTGEKVFLECVQDMDHENMFWYRQDPGLGLRLIYFSYDVKMKEKGDIPEGYSVSREKKERFSLILESASTNQTSMYLCASSLGTGGSNQPQHFGDGTRLSIL.

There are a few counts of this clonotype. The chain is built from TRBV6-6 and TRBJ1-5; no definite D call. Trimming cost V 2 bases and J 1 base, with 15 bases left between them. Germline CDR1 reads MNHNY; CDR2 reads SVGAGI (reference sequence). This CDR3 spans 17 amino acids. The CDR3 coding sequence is TGTGCCAGCAGTTACACCCCCGACCTCAGGAGCAATCAGCCCCAGCATTTT. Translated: CASSYTPDLRSNQPQHF.

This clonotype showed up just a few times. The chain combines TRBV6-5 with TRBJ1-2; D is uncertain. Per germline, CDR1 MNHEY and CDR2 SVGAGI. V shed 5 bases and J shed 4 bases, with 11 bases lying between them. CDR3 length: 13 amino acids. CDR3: CASSLTRIYGYTF. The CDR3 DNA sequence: TGTGCCAGCAGTCTTACAAGAATCTATGGCTACACCTTC.

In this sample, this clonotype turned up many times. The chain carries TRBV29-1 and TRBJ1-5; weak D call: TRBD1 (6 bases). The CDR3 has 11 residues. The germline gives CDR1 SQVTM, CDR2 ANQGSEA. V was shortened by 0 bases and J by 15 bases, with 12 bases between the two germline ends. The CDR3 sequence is CSVEDGGGRHF. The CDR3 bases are TGCAGCGTTGAAGACGGGGGCGGTCGGCATTTT.

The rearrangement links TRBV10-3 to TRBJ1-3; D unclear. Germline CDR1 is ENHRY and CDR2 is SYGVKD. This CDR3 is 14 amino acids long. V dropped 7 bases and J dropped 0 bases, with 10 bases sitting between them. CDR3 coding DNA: TGTGCCATCAATGTGGGAGCCTCTGGAAACACCATATATTTT. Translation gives CAINVGASGNTIYF.

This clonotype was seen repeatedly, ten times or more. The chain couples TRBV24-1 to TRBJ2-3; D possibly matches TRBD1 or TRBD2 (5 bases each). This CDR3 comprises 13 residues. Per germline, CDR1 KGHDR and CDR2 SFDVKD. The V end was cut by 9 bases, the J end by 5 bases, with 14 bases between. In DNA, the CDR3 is TGTGCCACCGGGACGGTTCTGGGAGATACGCAGTATTTT. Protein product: CATGTVLGDTQYF.

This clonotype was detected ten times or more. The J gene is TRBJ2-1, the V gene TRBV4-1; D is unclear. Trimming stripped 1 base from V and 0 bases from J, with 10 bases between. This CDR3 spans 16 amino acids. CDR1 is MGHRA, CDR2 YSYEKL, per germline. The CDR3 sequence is CASSQVSSSSYNEQFF. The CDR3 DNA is TGCGCCAGCAGCCAAGTTTCTTCTAGCTCCTACAATGAGCAGTTCTTC.

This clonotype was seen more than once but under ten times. This CDR3 reads CASREQGSGELFF. CDR3 sequence (DNA): TGTGCCAGCAGGGAACAGGGGTCCGGGGAGCTGTTTTTT. J is TRBJ2-2 and V is TRBV12-3 or TRBV12-4, with 7 bases aligning to TRBD1. This CDR3 contains 13 residues. J lost 6 bases, V lost 6 bases, and 4 bases had no gene match.